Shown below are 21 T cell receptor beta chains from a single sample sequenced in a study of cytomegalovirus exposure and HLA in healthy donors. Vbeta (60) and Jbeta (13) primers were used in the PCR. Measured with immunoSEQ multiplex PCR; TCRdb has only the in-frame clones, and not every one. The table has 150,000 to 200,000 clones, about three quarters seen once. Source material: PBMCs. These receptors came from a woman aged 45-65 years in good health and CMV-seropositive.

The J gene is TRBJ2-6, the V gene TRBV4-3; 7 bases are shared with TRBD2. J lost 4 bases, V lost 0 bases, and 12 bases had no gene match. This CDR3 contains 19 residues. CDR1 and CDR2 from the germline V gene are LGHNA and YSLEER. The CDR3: CASSQDGGGELVGANVLTF. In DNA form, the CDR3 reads TGCGCCAGCAGCCAAGATGGGGGAGGGGAACTAGTGGGGGCCAACGTCCTGACTTTC.

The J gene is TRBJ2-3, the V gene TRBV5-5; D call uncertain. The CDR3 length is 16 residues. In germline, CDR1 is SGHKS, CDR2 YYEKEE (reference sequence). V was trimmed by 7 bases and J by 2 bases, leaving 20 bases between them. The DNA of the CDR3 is TGTGCCAGCTTCCCTCGGTTAGCTATCCCCACAGATACGCAGTATTTT. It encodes CASFPRLAIPTDTQYF.

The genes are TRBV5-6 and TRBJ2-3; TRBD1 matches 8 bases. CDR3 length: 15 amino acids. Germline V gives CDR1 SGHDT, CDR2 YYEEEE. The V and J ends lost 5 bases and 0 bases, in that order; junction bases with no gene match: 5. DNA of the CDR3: TGTGCCAGCAGACCCACAGGGGGTAGCACAGATACGCAGTATTTT. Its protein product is CASRPTGGSTDTQYF.

The CDR3 here is CASSRLSSGGLTDTQYF. CDR3 coding DNA: TGTGCCAGCAGCCGTCTTTCTAGCGGGGGCCTAACAGATACGCAGTATTTT. J is TRBJ2-3 and V is TRBV7-9, with 10 bases aligning to TRBD2. The CDR3 covers 17 residues. CDR1 and CDR2 (germline): SEHNR, FQNEAQ (reference sequence). Trimming at V came to 5 bases and at J to 3 bases, leaving 11 bases not matched to a gene.

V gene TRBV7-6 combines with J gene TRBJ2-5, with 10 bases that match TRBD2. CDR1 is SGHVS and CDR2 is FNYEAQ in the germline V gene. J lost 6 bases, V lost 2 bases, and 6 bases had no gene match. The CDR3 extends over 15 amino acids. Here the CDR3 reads CASSLLAGAQKTQYF. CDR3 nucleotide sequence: TGTGCCAGCAGCTTACTAGCGGGGGCACAAAAGACCCAGTACTTC. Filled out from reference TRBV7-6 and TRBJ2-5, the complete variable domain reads GAGVSQSPRYKVTKRGQDVALRCDPISGHVSLYWYRQALGQGPEFLTYFNYEAQQDKSGLPNDRFSAERPEGSISTLTIQRTEQRDSAMYRCASSLLAGAQKTQYFGPGTRLLVL.

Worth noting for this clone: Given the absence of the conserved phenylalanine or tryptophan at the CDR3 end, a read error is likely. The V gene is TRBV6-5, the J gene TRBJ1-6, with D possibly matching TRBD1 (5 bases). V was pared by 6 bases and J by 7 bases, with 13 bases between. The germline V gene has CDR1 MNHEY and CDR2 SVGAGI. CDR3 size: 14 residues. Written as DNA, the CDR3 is TGTGCCAGCAGCAGAGACAGCCCAAATTCACCCCTCCACCTT. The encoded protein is CASSRDSPNSPLHL.

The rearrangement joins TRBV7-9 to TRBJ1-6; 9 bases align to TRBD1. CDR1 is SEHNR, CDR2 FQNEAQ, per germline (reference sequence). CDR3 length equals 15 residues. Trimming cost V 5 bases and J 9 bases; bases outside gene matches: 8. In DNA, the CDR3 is TGTGCCAGCAGCCTTACCGGGACAGGGCCTTCACCCCTCCACTTT. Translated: CASSLTGTGPSPLHF.

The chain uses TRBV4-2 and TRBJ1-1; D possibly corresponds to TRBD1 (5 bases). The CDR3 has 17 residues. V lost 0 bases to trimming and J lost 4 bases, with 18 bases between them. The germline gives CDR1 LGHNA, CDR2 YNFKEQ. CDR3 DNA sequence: TGTGCCAGCAGCCAAGAGGGGTCTGGGGGGGTCCTCACTGAAGCTTTCTTT. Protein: CASSQEGSGGVLTEAFF.

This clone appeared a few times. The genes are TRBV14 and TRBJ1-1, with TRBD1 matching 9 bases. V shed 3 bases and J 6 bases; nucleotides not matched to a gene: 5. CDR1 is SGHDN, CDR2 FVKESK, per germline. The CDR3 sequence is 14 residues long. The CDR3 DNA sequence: TGTGCCAGCAGCCAGAGCCGGACAGGGGCTGAAGCTTTCTTT. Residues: CASSQSRTGAEAFF.

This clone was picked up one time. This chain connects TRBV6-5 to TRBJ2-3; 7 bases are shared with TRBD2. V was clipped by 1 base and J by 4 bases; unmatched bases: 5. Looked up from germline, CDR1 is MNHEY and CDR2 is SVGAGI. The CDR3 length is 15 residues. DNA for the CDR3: TGTGCCAGCAGTTACTACGCGGGAGTATCAGATACGCAGTATTTT. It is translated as CASSYYAGVSDTQYF.

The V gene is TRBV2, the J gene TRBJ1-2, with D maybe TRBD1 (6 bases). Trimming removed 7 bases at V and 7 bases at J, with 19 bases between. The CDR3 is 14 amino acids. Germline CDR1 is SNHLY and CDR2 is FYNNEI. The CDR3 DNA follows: TGTGCCAGCAACCCACCCACAGGGTACCCTGGCTACACCTTC. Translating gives CASNPPTGYPGYTF.

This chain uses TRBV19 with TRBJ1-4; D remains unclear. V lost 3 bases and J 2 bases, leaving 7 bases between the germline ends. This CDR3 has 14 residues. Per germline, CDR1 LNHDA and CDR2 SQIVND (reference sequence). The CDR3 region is CASSMPRTNEKLFF. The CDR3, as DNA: TGTGCCAGTAGTATGCCGCGGACTAATGAAAAACTGTTTTTT.

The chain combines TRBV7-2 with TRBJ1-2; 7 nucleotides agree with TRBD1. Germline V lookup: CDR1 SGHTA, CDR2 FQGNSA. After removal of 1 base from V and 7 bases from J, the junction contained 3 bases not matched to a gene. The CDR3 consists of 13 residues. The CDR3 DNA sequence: TGTGCCAGCAGCTTAGGACAGGGTACTGGCTACACCTTC. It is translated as CASSLGQGTGYTF. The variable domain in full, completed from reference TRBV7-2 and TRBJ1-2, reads GAGVSQSPSNKVTEKGKDVELRCDPISGHTALYWYRQSLGQGLEFLIYFQGNSAPDKSGLPSDRFSAERTGGSVSTLTIQRTQQEDSAVYLCASSLGQGTGYTFGSGTRLTVV.

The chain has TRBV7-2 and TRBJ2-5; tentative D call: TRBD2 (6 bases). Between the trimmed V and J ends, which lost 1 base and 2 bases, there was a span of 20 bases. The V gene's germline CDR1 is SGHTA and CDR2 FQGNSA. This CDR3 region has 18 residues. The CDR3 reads CASSLVAIFTRGQETQYF. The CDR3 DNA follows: TGTGCCAGCAGCTTAGTAGCAATATTCACCCGGGGGCAAGAGACCCAGTACTTC.

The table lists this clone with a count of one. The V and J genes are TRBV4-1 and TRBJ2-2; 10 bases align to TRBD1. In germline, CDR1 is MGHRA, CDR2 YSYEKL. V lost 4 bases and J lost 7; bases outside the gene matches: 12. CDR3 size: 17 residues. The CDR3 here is CASSPRTGGGPIGELFF. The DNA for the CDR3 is TGCGCCAGCAGCCCAAGGACAGGGGGGGGGCCGATCGGGGAGCTGTTTTTT.

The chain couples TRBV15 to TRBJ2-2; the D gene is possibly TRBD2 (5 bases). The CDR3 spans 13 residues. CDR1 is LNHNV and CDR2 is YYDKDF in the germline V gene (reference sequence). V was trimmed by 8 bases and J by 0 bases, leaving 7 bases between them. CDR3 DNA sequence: TGTGCCACCGAGCGGACGAACACCGGGGAGCTGTTTTTT. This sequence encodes CATERTNTGELFF.

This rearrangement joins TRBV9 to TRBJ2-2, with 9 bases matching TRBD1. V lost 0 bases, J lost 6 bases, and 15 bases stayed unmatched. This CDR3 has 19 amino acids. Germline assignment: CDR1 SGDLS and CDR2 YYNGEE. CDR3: CASSVVDRPGTGSPGELFF. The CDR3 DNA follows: TGTGCCAGCAGCGTAGTAGACCGACCCGGGACAGGGAGTCCCGGGGAGCTGTTTTTT. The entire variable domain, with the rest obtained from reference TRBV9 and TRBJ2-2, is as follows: DSGVTQTPKHLITATGQRVTLRCSPRSGDLSVYWYQQSLDQGLQFLIQYYNGEERAKGNILERFSAQQFPDLHSELNLSSLELGDSALYFCASSVVDRPGTGSPGELFFGEGSRLTVL.

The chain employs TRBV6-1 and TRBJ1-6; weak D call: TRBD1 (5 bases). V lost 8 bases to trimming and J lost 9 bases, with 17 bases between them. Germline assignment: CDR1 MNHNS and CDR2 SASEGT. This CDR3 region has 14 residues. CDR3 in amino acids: CASAECGACSPLHF. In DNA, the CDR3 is TGTGCCAGCGCGGAGTGTGGGGCGTGTTCACCCCTCCACTTT.

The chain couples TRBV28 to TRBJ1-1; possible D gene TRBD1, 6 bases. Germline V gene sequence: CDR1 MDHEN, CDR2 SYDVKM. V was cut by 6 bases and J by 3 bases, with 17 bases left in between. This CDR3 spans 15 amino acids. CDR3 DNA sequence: TGTGCCAGCAGGGGATGGGACAATGGGGACACTGAAGCTTTCTTT. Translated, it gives CASRGWDNGDTEAFF.

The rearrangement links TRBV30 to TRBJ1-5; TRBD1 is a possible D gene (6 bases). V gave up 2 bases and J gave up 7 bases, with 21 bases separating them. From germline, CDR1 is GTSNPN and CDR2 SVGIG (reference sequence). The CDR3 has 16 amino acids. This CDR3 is CAWSRFTGGAGQPQHF. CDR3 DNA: TGTGCCTGGAGTAGGTTTACGGGGGGCGCCGGACAGCCCCAGCATTTT.

The CDR3 DNA reads TGTGCCAGCAGCTTAGGGGCGGGGGGAAACGGCTACGAGCAGTACTTC. It yields the protein CASSLGAGGNGYEQYF. The rearrangement joins TRBV7-2 to TRBJ2-7; 8 bases map to TRBD2. Germline CDR1 reads SGHTA; CDR2 reads FQGNSA. This CDR3 has 16 residues. Losses at the gene ends were 1 base for V and 3 bases for J; bases not matched to a gene: 8. The whole variable domain, remainder taken from reference TRBV7-2 and TRBJ2-7, is GAGVSQSPSNKVTEKGKDVELRCDPISGHTALYWYRQSLGQGLEFLIYFQGNSAPDKSGLPSDRFSAERTGGSVSTLTIQRTQQEDSAVYLCASSLGAGGNGYEQYFGPGTRLTVT.